This T cell receptor beta chain is from a study of T cells in Graves' hyperthyroidism and ophthalmopathy. The CDR3 has 15 amino acids. V lost 3 bases to trimming and J lost 2 bases, with 13 bases between them. The germline V gene encodes CDR1 SGHRS and CDR2 YFSETQ. This clonotype was seen repeatedly, ten times or more. RNA transcripts provided the source from which TCR beta CDR3 regions were amplified. Carried out on the TCR CDR3, a first-round RT-PCR used the HTBI primer set. Using its own MiXCR run on the multiplex PCR reads, TCRdb lists one record per CDR3 protein. This table has about 380,000 distinct CDR3 sequences, around an eighth appearing once. Blood was obtained at the first hyperthyroidism diagnosis, which preceded any ophthalmopathy symptoms. The authors took PBMCs from roughly 9.3 ml fresh peripheral blood.

The V gene is TRBV5-1, the J gene TRBJ2-3; D ambiguous. The sequence came from a man aged 25 to 40 with Graves' hyperthyroidism that later progressed to Graves' ophthalmopathy. The specimen was blood. In DNA form, the CDR3 reads TGCGCCAGCAGCTCGCGACCCTATACCACAGATACGCAGTATTTT. Translating it yields CASSSRPYTTDTQYF.